The clone carrying this TCR beta chain has more than one count but fewer than ten. This specimen comes from a study of blood T cells in healthy people across ages. A second PCR, run for roughly 7 to 12 cycles, used a sample-barcoded 5' primer plus a J-beta primer mix. One entry per CDR3 protein, called by TCRdb with MiXCR from the 5' RACE reads. The table includes 500,000 to 600,000 distinct CDR3 sequences, roughly 28% detected once. The germline CDR1 and CDR2 sequences are SGHDT and YYEEEE. V lost 4 bases and J 5 bases, leaving 13 bases between the germline ends. The CDR3 has 14 residues. Source material: blood. The rearrangement joins TRBV5-6 to TRBJ1-5; a weak D match, TRBD1 (5 bases). The clonotype originates from a woman in her 70s in good health. This CDR3 is CASSLGEWDQPQHF. In DNA form, the CDR3 reads TGTGCCAGCAGCCTGGGGGAGTGGGATCAGCCCCAGCATTTT.